This section outlines one T cell receptor beta chain sequence together with its context. The data stem from a study of shared clonotypes between healthy human individuals. Deep was the level used in running the assay. Data came from immunoSEQ multiplex PCR; TCRdb stores just in-frame clones and leaves some out. This sample has fewer than 650,000 clones; roughly 72% occur once, and the top ten carry around 12%. V was cut by 1 base and J by 4 bases, with 25 bases left in between. The length of the CDR3 is 19 residues. From germline, CDR1 is LGHNA and CDR2 YNFKEQ. Sequenced input: PBMCs. The chain couples TRBV4-2 to TRBJ1-1, with D uncertain. This TCR derives from a woman between 35 and 50 years old in good health. Some clones in this sample may be carry-over from other donors' samples. In DNA, the CDR3 is TGTGCCAGCAGCCAAGTCCTCCGGGGAAGAGAACCCTGGGGCACTGAAGCTTTCTTT. It codes for CASSQVLRGREPWGTEAFF.